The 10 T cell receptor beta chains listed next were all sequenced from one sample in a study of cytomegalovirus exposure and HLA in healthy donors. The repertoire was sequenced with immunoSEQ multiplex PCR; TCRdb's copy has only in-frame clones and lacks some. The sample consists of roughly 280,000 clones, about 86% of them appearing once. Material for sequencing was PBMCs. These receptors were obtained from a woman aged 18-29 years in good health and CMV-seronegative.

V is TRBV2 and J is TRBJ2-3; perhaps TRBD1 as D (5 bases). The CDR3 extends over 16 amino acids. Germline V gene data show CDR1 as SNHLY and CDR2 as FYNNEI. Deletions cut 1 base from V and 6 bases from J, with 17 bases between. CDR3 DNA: TGTGCCAGCAGTGAAGTAGGGGCAAGTGAAGTTGATACGCAGTATTTT. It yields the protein CASSEVGASEVDTQYF.

The CDR3 DNA is TGTGCCTGGAGCCCGGACAGTCTTGGCTACGAGCAGTACTTC. This sequence encodes CAWSPDSLGYEQYF. The gene calls are TRBV30 and TRBJ2-7; perhaps TRBD1 as D (6 bases). Germline V gene sequence: CDR1 GTSNPN, CDR2 SVGIG (reference sequence). The CDR3 totals 14 residues. The V gene lost 3 bases and the J gene lost 3 bases, with 15 bases spanning the gap.

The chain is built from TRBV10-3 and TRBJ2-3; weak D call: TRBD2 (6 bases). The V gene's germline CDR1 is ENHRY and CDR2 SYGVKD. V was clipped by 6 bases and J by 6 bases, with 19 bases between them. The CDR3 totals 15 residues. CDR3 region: CAISWDWGKKDTQYF. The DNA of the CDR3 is TGTGCCATCAGCTGGGACTGGGGGAAAAAGGATACGCAGTATTTT.

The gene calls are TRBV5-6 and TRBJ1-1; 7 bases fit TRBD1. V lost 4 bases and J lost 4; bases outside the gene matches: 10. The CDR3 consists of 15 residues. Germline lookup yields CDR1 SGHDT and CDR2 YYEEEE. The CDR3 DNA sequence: TGTGCCAGCAGCATTCTATACAGGGGTGCCACTGAAGCTTTCTTT. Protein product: CASSILYRGATEAFF.

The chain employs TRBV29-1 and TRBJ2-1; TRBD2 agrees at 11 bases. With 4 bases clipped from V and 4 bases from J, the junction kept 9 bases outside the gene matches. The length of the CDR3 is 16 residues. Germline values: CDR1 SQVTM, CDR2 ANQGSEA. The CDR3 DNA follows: TGCAGCGTTGCTAAGATAGCGGGAGGGGGGTACAATGAGCAGTTCTTC. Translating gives CSVAKIAGGGYNEQFF.

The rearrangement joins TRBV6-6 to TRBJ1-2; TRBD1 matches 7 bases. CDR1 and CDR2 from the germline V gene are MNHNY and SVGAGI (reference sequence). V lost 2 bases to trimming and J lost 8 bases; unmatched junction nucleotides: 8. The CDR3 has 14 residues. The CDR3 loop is CASSYRLTGEGYTF. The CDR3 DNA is TGTGCCAGCAGTTACCGCCTCACAGGGGAAGGCTACACCTTC.

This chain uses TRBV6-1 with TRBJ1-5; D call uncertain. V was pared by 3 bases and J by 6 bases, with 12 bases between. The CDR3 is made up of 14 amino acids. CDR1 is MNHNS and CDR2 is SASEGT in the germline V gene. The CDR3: CASSEDQAGQPQHF. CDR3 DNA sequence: TGTGCCAGCAGTGAGGACCAGGCGGGTCAGCCCCAGCATTTT.

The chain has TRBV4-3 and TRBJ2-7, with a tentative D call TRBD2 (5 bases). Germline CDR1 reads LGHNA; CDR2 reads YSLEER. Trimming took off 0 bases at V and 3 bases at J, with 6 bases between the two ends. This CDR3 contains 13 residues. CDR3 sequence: CASSQDSDYEQYF. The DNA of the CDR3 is TGCGCCAGCAGCCAAGATAGCGACTACGAGCAGTACTTC.

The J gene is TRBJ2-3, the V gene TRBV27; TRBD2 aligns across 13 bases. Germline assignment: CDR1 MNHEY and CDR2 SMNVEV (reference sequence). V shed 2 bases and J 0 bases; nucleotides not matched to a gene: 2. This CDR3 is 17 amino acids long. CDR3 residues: CASSLTSGGVSTDTQYF. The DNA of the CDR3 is TGTGCCAGCAGTTTAACTAGCGGGGGGGTCAGCACAGATACGCAGTATTTT.

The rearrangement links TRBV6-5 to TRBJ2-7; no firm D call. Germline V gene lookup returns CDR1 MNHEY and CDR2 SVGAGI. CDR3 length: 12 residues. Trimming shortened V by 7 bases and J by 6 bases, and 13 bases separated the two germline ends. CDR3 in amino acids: CASTTSGVEQYF. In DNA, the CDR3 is TGTGCCAGCACCACGTCCGGTGTCGAGCAGTACTTC.